The next 20 T cell receptor beta chains were all read from a single sample in a study of neurological immune-mediated disorders. From the 5' RACE reads, TCRdb called clonotypes with MiXCR, one entry per CDR3 protein. This sample has about 69,000 distinct CDR3 sequences, with 3.9% found just once. Sequenced sample: PBMCs. The receptors were sampled from a man younger than 40 with multiple sclerosis.

This clonotype was seen repeatedly, ten times or more. The chain employs TRBV25-1 and TRBJ2-1; no clear D gene. This CDR3 comprises 11 residues. Trimming took off 4 bases at V and 11 bases at J, with 9 bases between the two ends. In germline, CDR1 is MGHDK, CDR2 SYGVNS. This chain's CDR3 is CASSASLKQFF. The CDR3 DNA reads as TGTGCCAGCAGTGCCTCACTCAAGCAGTTCTTC.

The table lists this clonotype with many counts. V is TRBV12-3 or TRBV12-4 and J is TRBJ2-7, with 9 bases that match TRBD1. The junction had 1 base not matched to a gene; V was cut back by 4 bases and J by 3 bases. The CDR3 sequence is 13 residues long. CDR3 region: CASSYRGHYEQYF. The CDR3 DNA sequence: TGTGCCAGCAGTTACAGGGGGCACTACGAGCAGTACTTC.

As for this clonotype: One base away lies a much larger clone, so this may be a sequencing read error. The chain recombines TRBV27 with TRBJ2-7, with 8 bases aligning to TRBD2. There are 13 residues in the CDR3. Germline CDR1 reads MNHEY; CDR2 reads SMNVEV (reference sequence). The V and J ends lost 6 bases and 6 bases, in that order; junction bases with no gene match: 7. Here the CDR3 reads CASRPIGGAEQYF. The CDR3 DNA is TGTGCCAGCAGACCCATCGGGGGGGCCGAGCAGTACTTC.

This clonotype showed up many times. The J gene is TRBJ2-2, the V gene TRBV20-1; TRBD2 is a possible D gene (6 bases). Germline CDR1 and CDR2: DFQATT and SNEGSKA (reference sequence). Trimming shortened V by 2 bases and J by 1 base, and 11 bases separated the two germline ends. The CDR3 loop spans 15 amino acids. CDR3 nucleotide sequence: TGCAGTGCTAGATCGGGCGGGGTGAACACCGGGGAGCTGTTTTTT. Translated: CSARSGGVNTGELFF.

This clonotype was recorded many times. V gene TRBV6-6 combines with J gene TRBJ1-1, with D perhaps TRBD1 (5 bases). Germline V gives CDR1 MNHNY, CDR2 SVGAGI (reference sequence). Trimming stripped 6 bases from V and 2 bases from J, with 7 bases between. The CDR3 length is 12 residues. The CDR3 spells CASSGQNTEAFF. CDR3 nucleotides: TGTGCCAGCAGCGGACAAAACACTGAAGCTTTCTTT.

A single count supports this clonotype. A clone one base away is much larger, so this may be a read error. The CDR3, as DNA: TGCGCCAGCAGTCCGGGACACGGTATCTACGAGCAGTACTTC. It yields the protein CASSPGHGIYEQYF. The chain links TRBV4-1 to TRBJ2-7; tentatively, D is TRBD1 (6 bases). V lost 6 bases and J lost 3, with 15 bases in between. The CDR3 is 14 amino acids. The V gene's germline CDR1 is MGHRA and CDR2 YSYEKL.

This clonotype occurred a few times. The rearrangement uses TRBV7-2 and TRBJ2-1, with D unclear. The CDR3 runs to 13 residues. Germline loops: CDR1 SGHTA, CDR2 FQGNSA. V shed 3 bases and J shed 5 bases, with 8 bases lying between them. CDR3 sequence: CASSLSLNNEQFF. For the CDR3, the DNA is TGTGCCAGCAGCTTGTCGCTAAACAATGAGCAGTTCTTC.

In its sample, this clonotype was seen many times. The chain links TRBV20-1 to TRBJ1-2, with D unclear. Per the germline V gene, CDR1 is DFQATT and CDR2 is SNEGSKA (reference sequence). The length of the CDR3 is 11 residues. Trimming stripped 3 bases from V and 6 bases from J, with 8 bases between. The CDR3 DNA follows: TGCAGTGCTAGTCTACTTCATGGCTACACCTTC. Its translation: CSASLLHGYTF.

This clonotype appeared many times. This CDR3 reads CSASRTGTTYEQYF. CDR3 coding DNA: TGCAGTGCTTCCCGGACAGGGACTACCTACGAGCAGTACTTC. The chain has TRBV20-1 and TRBJ2-7; possibly TRBD1 for D (8 bases). V was pared by 5 bases and J by 2 bases, with 16 bases between. This CDR3 has 14 residues. Per germline, CDR1 DFQATT and CDR2 SNEGSKA (reference sequence).

This clonotype was recorded many times. The gene calls are TRBV20-1 and TRBJ2-7, with 8 bases lining up with TRBD2. Germline V gene sequence: CDR1 DFQATT, CDR2 SNEGSKA (reference sequence). V lost 4 bases to trimming and J lost 0 bases; unmatched junction nucleotides: 5. This CDR3 is 14 amino acids long. CDR3 coding DNA: TGCAGTGCTATACGGGGGGGGAGCTCCTACGAGCAGTACTTC. This sequence encodes CSAIRGGSSYEQYF.

This clonotype was recorded many times. This sequence joins TRBV27 and TRBJ1-5; tentatively, D is TRBD1 (6 bases). The CDR3 length is 16 residues. Germline V gene sequence: CDR1 MNHEY, CDR2 SMNVEV (reference sequence). Between the trimmed V and J ends, which lost 2 bases and 1 base, there was a span of 12 bases. The CDR3 DNA sequence: TGTGCCAGCAGTTTACGGCGGGGGCACAGCAATCAGCCCCAGCATTTT. Its protein product is CASSLRRGHSNQPQHF.

There are many counts of this clonotype. The chain recombines TRBV10-3 with TRBJ2-5; D may be TRBD2 (6 bases). V dropped 5 bases and J dropped 2 bases, with 9 bases sitting between them. The CDR3 extends over 13 amino acids. Germline lookup yields CDR1 ENHRY and CDR2 SYGVKD. CDR3 DNA: TGTGCCATCAGTCGGGGGATTCAAGAGACCCAGTACTTC. As protein: CAISRGIQETQYF.

This clonotype was detected many times. The chain is built from TRBV12-3 or TRBV12-4 and TRBJ1-1, with unresolved D. CDR3 length: 12 amino acids. V was clipped by 8 bases and J by 1 base, with 8 bases between them. For the CDR3, the DNA is TGTGCCAGCCGTTCGGCGAACACTGAAGCTTTCTTT. Protein product: CASRSANTEAFF.

In its sample, this clonotype was seen many times. This chain uses TRBV20-1 with TRBJ2-5; D is unresolved. The germline V gene encodes CDR1 DFQATT and CDR2 SNEGSKA (reference sequence). Trimming stripped 4 bases from V and 4 bases from J, with 16 bases between. The CDR3 length is 14 residues. CDR3 DNA: TGCAGTGCTATAAACTATCGGTTTCGAGAGACCCAGTACTTC. The encoded protein is CSAINYRFRETQYF.

This clonotype was found many times. The chain employs TRBV20-1 and TRBJ2-1; the match to TRBD1 covers 10 bases. Germline V gene sequence: CDR1 DFQATT, CDR2 SNEGSKA (reference sequence). The junction had 7 bases not matched to a gene; V was cut back by 6 bases and J by 2 bases. The CDR3 has 15 residues. The CDR3 spells CSAIRQGATYNEQFF. CDR3 sequence (DNA): TGCAGTGCCATCCGACAGGGGGCTACCTACAATGAGCAGTTCTTC.

This clonotype was observed many times. The rearrangement links TRBV3-1 to TRBJ2-5; D perhaps matches TRBD1 (6 bases). The V end was cut by 0 bases, the J end by 8 bases, with 19 bases between. Germline CDR1 LGHDT, CDR2 YNNKEL (reference sequence). This CDR3 contains 16 residues. CDR3 in amino acids: CASSQDITGLGTTQYF. The CDR3 DNA is TGTGCCAGCAGCCAAGATATAACAGGGCTGGGGACAACCCAGTACTTC.

At least ten counts were recorded for this clonotype. The J gene is TRBJ1-2, the V gene TRBV12-3 or TRBV12-4, with D uncertain. CDR3 length: 14 residues. Trimming left V 0 bases short and J 6 bases short, with 11 bases between. The CDR3 DNA follows: TGTGCCAGCAGTTTAGCGCGCAGGCGACATGGCTACACCTTC. It specifies CASSLARRRHGYTF.

In its sample, this clonotype was seen many times. The rearrangement joins TRBV6-1 to TRBJ2-7; 10 bases map to TRBD2. Germline V gives CDR1 MNHNS, CDR2 SASEGT. CDR3 size: 15 residues. The V segment lost 7 bases and the J segment 4 bases; nucleotides outside the gene matches: 10. CDR3 bases: TGTGCCAGCAATTTAGCGGGGGGCCGCCCTTACGAGCAGTACTTC. It translates to CASNLAGGRPYEQYF.

This clonotype was detected many times. The CDR3 nucleotides read TGTGCCAGCAGCTTAATAATCGTTTGGGGGAAGGAGACCCAGTACTTC. Translated: CASSLIIVWGKETQYF. The chain recombines TRBV7-9 with TRBJ2-5, with D perhaps given as TRBD1 or TRBD2 (5 bases each). This CDR3 comprises 16 residues. The V gene's germline CDR1 is SEHNR and CDR2 FQNEAQ (reference sequence). V lost 2 bases and J lost 5, with 18 bases in between.

This clonotype was seen many times. The chain links TRBV12-3 or TRBV12-4 to TRBJ2-3, with D perhaps being TRBD1 or TRBD2 (5 bases each). V was shortened by 4 bases and J by 0 bases, with 11 bases between the two germline ends. The CDR3 loop spans 15 amino acids. CDR3 nucleotide sequence: TGTGCCAGCAGTTGGGGGTGGATTAGCACAGATACGCAGTATTTT. Protein product: CASSWGWISTDTQYF.